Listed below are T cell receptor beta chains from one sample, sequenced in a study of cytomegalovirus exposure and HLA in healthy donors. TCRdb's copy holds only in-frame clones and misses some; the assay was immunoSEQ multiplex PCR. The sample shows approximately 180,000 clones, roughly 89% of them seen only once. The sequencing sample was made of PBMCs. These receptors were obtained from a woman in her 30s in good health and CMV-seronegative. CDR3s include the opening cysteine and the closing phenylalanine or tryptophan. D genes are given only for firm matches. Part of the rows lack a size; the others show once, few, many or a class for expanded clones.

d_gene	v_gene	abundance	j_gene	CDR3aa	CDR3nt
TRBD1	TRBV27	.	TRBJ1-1	CASRLGGASNTEAFF	TGTGCCAGCAGACTAGGGGGCGCTAGCAACACTGAAGCTTTCTTT
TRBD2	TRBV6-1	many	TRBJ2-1	CASSDSGGDYNEQFF	TGTGCCAGCAGTGATAGCGGGGGGGACTACAATGAGCAGTTCTTC
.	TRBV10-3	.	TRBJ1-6	CAIRRQVDHNSPLHF	TGTGCCATCAGGAGACAGGTGGATCATAATTCACCCCTCCACTTT
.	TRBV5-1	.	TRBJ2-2	CASSQDRDYTGELFF	TGCGCCAGCAGCCAAGACAGGGACTACACCGGGGAGCTGTTTTTT
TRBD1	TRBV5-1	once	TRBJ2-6	CASSLAGTGLGSGANVLTF	TGCGCCAGCAGCTTGGCCGGGACAGGCTTGGGTTCTGGGGCCAACGTCCTGACTTTC
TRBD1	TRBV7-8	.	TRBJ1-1	CASSFLQGKGTEAFF	TGTGCCAGCAGCTTCCTACAGGGGAAGGGCACTGAAGCTTTCTTT
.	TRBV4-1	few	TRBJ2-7	CASSQAYSEQYF	TGCGCCAGCAGCCAAGCATACTCCGAGCAGTACTTC
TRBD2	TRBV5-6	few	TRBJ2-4	CASSLEKRGGPKNIQYF	TGTGCCAGCAGCTTGGAAAAGCGGGGGGGGCCCAAAAACATTCAGTACTTC
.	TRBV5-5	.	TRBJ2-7	CASSPRRGLDSYEQYF	TGTGCCAGCAGTCCAAGGAGGGGGCTCGACTCCTACGAGCAGTACTTC
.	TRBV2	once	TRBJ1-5	CASSESGSREPQHF	TGTGCCAGCAGTGAATCAGGGTCCAGGGAGCCCCAGCATTTT
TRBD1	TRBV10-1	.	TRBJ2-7	CASSYVSGTGGYEQYF	TGCGCCAGCAGTTATGTATCCGGGACAGGGGGCTACGAGCAGTACTTC
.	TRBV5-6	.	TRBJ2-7	CASRQTGQTYEQYF	TGTGCCAGCAGGCAAACTGGGCAGACATACGAGCAGTACTTC
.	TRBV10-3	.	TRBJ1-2	CAISGPEQVANYGYTF	TGTGCCATCAGTGGGCCGGAACAGGTAGCTAACTATGGCTACACCTTC
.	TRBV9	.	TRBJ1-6	CASSVNPGFFGGSSYNSPLHF	TGTGCCAGCAGCGTAAATCCGGGGTTTTTCGGGGGGAGCTCCTATAATTCACCCCTCCACTTT
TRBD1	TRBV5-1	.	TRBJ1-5	CASSPRQGGQPQHF	TGCGCCAGCAGCCCCAGACAGGGGGGCCAGCCCCAGCATTTT
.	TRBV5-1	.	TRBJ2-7	CASSLGQGLSYEQYF	TGCGCCAGCAGCTTGGGGCAGGGACTCTCCTACGAGCAGTACTTC
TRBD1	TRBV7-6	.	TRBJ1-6	CASSLAILVFGTGAFPLHF	TGTGCCAGCAGCTTAGCGATTTTGGTTTTCGGGACAGGGGCTTTCCCCCTCCACTTT
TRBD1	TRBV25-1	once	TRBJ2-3	CASSELGQEITDTQYF	TGTGCCAGCAGTGAATTGGGACAGGAAATCACAGATACGCAGTATTTT
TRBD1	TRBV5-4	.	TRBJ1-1	CASSLGGRGNTEAFF	TGTGCCAGCAGCTTAGGGGGCAGGGGGAACACTGAAGCTTTCTTT
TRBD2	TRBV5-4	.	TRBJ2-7	CASSREGGVNYEQYF	TGTGCCAGCTCGCGGGAGGGCGGGGTTAACTACGAGCAGTACTTC
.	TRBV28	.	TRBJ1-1	CASSTWGMNTEAFF	TGTGCCAGCAGTACCTGGGGCATGAACACTGAAGCTTTCTTT
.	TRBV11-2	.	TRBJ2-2	CASSLGGGTGELFF	TGTGCCAGCAGCTTAGGCGGCGGCACCGGGGAGCTGTTTTTT
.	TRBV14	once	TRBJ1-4	CASSQGEGHNEKLFF	TGTGCCAGCAGCCAAGGAGAAGGACATAATGAAAAACTGTTTTTT
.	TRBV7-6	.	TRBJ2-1	CASSLASLRTHNEQFF	TGTGCCAGCAGCTTAGCGAGCCTGAGAACTCACAATGAGCAGTTCTTC
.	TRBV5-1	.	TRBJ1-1	CASSSSGTLNTEAFF	TGCGCCAGCAGCTCCTCCGGGACATTGAACACTGAAGCTTTCTTT
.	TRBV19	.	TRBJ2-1	CATTQGPYNEQFF	TGTGCCACCACACAGGGCCCTTACAATGAGCAGTTCTTC
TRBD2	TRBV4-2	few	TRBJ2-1	CASSQERGGVNEQFF	TGTGCCAGCAGCCAAGAACGGGGGGGGGTCAATGAGCAGTTCTTC
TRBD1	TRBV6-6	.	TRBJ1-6	CATLLRDRPDNSPLHF	TGTGCCACCCTGCTACGGGACAGACCTGATAATTCACCCCTCCACTTT
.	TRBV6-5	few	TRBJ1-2	CASSSGGMWGYTF	TGTGCCAGCAGTTCGGGGGGGATGTGGGGCTACACCTTC
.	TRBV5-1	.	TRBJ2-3	CASSLGRTANTDTQYF	TGCGCCAGCAGCTTGGGGAGGACAGCCAACACAGATACGCAGTATTTT
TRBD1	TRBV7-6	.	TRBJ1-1	CASSLAHRGLTTEAFF	TGTGCCAGCAGCTTAGCGCACAGGGGTCTTACCACTGAAGCTTTCTTT
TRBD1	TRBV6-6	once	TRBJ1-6	CASSTSWTGADSPLHF	TGTGCCAGCAGTACAAGTTGGACAGGGGCAGATTCACCCCTCCACTTT
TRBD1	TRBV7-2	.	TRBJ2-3	CASSLEGRGPDTQYF	TGTGCCAGCAGCTTAGAAGGCAGGGGGCCAGATACGCAGTATTTT
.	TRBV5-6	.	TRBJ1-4	CASSSSRTANEKLFF	TGTGCCAGCAGCTCCTCGCGGACAGCTAATGAAAAACTGTTTTTT
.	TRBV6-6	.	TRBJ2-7	CASTYAYEQYF	TGTGCCAGCACATATGCGTACGAGCAGTACTTC
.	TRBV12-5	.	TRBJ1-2	CASGLVMQGGGLLFGYTF	TGTGCTAGTGGTTTGGTAATGCAGGGAGGAGGTCTGTTGTTTGGCTACACCTTC
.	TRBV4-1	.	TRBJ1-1	CASSQPGHRIYTEAFF	TGCGCCAGCAGCCAACCGGGACACCGAATTTACACTGAAGCTTTCTTT
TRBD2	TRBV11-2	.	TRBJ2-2	CASSLGGGNTGELFF	TGTGCCAGCAGCTTAGGCGGGGGGAACACCGGGGAGCTGTTTTTT
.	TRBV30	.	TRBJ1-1	CAWSVGPEGWDTEAFF	TGTGCCTGGAGTGTGGGTCCGGAGGGGTGGGACACTGAAGCTTTCTTT
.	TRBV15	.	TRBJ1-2	CATSEGDRPSLYGYTF	TGTGCCACCAGCGAAGGAGACAGGCCCAGCCTATATGGCTACACCTTC
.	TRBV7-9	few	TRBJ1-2	CASSLGADGYTF	TGTGCCAGCAGCTTAGGCGCTGATGGCTACACCTTC
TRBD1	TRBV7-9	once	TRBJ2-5	CASSMGTGVQETQYF	TGTGCCAGCAGCATGGGGACAGGAGTCCAAGAGACCCAGTACTTC
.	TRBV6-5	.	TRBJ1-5	CASSYLRGNQPQHF	TGTGCCAGCAGTTACCTCAGGGGAAATCAGCCCCAGCATTTT
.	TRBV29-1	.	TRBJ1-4	CSVEDRLKLFF	TGCAGCGTTGAAGACAGGTTGAAACTGTTTTTT
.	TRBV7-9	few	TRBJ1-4	CASSRGINNEKLFF	TGTGCCAGCAGCCGAGGGATCAATAATGAAAAACTGTTTTTT
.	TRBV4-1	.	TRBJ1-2	CASSQDRGIYGYTF	TGCGCCAGCAGCCAAGACAGGGGAATATATGGCTACACCTTC